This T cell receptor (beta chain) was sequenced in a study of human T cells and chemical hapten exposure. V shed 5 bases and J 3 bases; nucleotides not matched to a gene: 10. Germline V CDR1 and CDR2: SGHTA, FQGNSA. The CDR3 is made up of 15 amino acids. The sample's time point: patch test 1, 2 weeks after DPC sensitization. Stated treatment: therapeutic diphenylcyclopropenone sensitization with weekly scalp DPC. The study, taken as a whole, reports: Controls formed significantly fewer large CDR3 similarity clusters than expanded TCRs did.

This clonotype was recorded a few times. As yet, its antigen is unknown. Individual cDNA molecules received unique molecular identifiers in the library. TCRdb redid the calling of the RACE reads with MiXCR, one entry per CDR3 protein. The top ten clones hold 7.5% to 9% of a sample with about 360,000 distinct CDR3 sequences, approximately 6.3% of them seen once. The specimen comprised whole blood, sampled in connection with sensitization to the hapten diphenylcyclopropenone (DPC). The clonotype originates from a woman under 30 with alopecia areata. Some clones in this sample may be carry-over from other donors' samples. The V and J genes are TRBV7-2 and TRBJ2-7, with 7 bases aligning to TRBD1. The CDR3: CASSAQPGQSYEQYF. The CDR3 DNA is TGTGCCAGCAGCGCGCAACCGGGACAGAGCTACGAGCAGTACTTC.